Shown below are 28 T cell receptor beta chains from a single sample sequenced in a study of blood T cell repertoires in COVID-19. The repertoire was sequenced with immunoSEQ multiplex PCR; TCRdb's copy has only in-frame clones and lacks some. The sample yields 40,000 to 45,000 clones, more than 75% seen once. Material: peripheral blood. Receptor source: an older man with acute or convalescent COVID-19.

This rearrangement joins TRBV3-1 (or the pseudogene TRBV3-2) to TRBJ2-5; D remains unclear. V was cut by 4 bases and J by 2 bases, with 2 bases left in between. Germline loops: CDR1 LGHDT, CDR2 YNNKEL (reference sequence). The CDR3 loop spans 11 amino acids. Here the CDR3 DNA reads TGTGCCAGCAGCCTACAAGAGACCCAGTACTTC. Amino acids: CASSLQETQYF.

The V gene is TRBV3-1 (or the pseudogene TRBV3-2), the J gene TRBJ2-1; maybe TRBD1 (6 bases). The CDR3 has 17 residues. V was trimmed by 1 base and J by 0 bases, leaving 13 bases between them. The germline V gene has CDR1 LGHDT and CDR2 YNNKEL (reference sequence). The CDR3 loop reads CASSQGTVRGSYNEQFF. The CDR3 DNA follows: TGTGCCAGCAGCCAAGGTACTGTCAGGGGCTCCTACAATGAGCAGTTCTTC.

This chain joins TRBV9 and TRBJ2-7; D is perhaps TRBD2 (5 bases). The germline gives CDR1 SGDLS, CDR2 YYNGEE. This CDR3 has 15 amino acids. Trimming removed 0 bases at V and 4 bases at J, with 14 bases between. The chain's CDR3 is CASSVVADTGYEQYF. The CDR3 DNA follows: TGTGCCAGCAGCGTAGTGGCGGATACGGGGTACGAGCAGTACTTC. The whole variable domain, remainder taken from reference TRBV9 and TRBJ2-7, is DSGVTQTPKHLITATGQRVTLRCSPRSGDLSVYWYQQSLDQGLQFLIQYYNGEERAKGNILERFSAQQFPDLHSELNLSSLELGDSALYFCASSVVADTGYEQYFGPGTRLTVT.

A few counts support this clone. The chain's CDR3 is CASSFLAYNEQFF. In nucleotides, the CDR3 is TGTGCCAGCAGTTTCTTAGCGTACAATGAGCAGTTCTTC. V is TRBV27 and J is TRBJ2-1; D perhaps matches TRBD2 (5 bases). V lost 3 bases and J lost 4, with 7 bases in between. The CDR3 is 13 residues long. Germline-derived CDR1 and CDR2 are MNHEY and SMNVEV (reference sequence).

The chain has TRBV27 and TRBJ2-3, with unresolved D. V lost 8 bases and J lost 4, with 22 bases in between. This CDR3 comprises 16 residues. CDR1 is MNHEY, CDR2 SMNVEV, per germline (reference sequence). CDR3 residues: CASAYTVNRLADTQYF. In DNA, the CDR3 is TGTGCCAGCGCATATACAGTTAATCGGTTGGCAGATACGCAGTATTTT.

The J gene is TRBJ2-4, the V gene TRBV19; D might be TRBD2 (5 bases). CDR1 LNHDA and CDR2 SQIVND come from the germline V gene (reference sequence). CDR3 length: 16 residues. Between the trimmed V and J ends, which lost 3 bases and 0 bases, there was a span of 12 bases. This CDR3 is CASSIGRGLAKNIQYF. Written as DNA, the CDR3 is TGTGCCAGTAGTATCGGACGGGGTCTAGCCAAAAACATTCAGTACTTC.

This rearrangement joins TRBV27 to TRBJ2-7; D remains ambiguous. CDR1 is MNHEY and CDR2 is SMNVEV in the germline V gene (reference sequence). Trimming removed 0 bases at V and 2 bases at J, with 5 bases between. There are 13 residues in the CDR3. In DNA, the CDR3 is TGTGCCAGCAGTTTATCTCCGGCCTACGAGCAGTACTTC. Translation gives CASSLSPAYEQYF.

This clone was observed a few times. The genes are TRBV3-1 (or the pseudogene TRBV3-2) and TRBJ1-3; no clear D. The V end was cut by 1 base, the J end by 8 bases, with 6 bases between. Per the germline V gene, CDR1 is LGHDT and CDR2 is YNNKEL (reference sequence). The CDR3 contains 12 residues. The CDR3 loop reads CASSQGTDTIYF. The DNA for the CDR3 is TGTGCCAGCAGCCAAGGCACGGACACCATATATTTT.

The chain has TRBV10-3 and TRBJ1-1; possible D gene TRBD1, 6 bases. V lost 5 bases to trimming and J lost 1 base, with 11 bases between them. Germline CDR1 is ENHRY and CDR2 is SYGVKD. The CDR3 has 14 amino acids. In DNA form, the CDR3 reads TGTGCCATCAGTTTCCAGGGGCCGAACACTGAAGCTTTCTTT. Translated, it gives CAISFQGPNTEAFF.

In nucleotides, the CDR3 is TGCGCCAGCAGCCCGAGCGGAGCCGTCACCGGGGAGCTGTTTTTT. It encodes CASSPSGAVTGELFF. V usage is TRBV5-1 and J usage is TRBJ2-2; D may be TRBD2 (5 bases). This CDR3 has 15 amino acids. Germline V gene sequence: CDR1 SGHRS, CDR2 YFSETQ. V dropped 4 bases and J dropped 4 bases, with 14 bases sitting between them.

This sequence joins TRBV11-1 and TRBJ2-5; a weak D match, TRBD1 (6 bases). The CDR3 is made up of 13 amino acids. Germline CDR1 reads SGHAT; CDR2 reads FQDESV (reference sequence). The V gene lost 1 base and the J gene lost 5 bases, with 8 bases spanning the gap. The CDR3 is CASSLGTAETQYF. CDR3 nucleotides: TGTGCCAGCAGCTTAGGGACAGCCGAGACCCAGTACTTC. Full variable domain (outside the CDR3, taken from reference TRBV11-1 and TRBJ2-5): EAEVAQSPRYKITEKSQAVAFWCDPISGHATLYWYRQILGQGPELLVQFQDESVVDDSQLPKDRFSAERLKGVDSTLKIQPAELGDSAMYLCASSLGTAETQYFGPGTRLLVL.

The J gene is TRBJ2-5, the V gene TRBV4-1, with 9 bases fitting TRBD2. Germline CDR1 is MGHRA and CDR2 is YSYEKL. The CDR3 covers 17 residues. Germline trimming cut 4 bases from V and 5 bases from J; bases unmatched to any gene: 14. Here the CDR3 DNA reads TGCGCCAGCAGCCGGGGCACTGGCGGGAGGGCCGAGGAGACCCAGTACTTC. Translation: CASSRGTGGRAEETQYF.

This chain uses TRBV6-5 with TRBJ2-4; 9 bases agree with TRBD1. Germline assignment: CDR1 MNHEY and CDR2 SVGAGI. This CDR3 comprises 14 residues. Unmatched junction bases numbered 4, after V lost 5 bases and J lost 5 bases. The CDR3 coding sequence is TGTGCCAGCAGTCCCCGGACAGGGGAAAACATTCAGTACTTC. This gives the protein CASSPRTGENIQYF.

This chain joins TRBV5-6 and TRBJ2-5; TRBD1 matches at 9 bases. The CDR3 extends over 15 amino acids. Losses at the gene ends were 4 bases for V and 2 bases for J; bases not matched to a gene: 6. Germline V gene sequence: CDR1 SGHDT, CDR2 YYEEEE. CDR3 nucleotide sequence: TGTGCCAGCAGCCCCCGGACAGGGGTTCAAGAGACCCAGTACTTC. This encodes CASSPRTGVQETQYF.

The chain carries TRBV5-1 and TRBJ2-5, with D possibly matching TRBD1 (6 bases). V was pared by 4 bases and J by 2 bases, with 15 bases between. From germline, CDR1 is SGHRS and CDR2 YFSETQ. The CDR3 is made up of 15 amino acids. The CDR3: CASSVTGTRQETQYF. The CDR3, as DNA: TGCGCCAGCAGCGTCACCGGGACAAGACAAGAGACCCAGTACTTC. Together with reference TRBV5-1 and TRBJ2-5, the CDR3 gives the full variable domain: KAGVTQTPRYLIKTRGQQVTLSCSPISGHRSVSWYQQTPGQGLQFLFEYFSETQRNKGNFPGRFSGRQFSNSRSEMNVSTLELGDSALYLCASSVTGTRQETQYFGPGTRLLVL.

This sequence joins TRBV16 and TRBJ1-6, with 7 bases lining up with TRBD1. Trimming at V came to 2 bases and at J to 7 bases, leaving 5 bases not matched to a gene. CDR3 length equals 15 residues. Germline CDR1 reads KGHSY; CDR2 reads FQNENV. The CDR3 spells CASSQNRGSNSPLHF. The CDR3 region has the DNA TGTGCCAGCAGCCAAAACAGGGGTTCGAATTCACCCCTCCACTTT.

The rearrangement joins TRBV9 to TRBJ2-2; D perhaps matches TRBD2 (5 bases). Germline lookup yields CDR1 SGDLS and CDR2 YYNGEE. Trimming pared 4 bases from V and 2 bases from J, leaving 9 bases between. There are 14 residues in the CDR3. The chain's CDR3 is CASSPPGNTGELFF. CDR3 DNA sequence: TGTGCCAGCAGCCCCCCGGGAAACACCGGGGAGCTGTTTTTT.

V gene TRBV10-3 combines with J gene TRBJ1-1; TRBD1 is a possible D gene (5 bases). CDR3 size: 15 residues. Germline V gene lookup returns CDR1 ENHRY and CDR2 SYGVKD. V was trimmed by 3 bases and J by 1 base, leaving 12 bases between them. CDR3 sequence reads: CAISDTREGNTEAFF. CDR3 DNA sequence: TGTGCCATCAGTGACACCAGGGAGGGGAACACTGAAGCTTTCTTT.

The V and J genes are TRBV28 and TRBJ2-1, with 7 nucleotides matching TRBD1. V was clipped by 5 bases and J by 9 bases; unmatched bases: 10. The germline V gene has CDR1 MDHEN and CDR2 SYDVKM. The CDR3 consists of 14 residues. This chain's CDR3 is CASSGGPAGGEQFF. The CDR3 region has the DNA TGTGCCAGCAGTGGGGGACCCGCAGGGGGTGAGCAGTTCTTC.

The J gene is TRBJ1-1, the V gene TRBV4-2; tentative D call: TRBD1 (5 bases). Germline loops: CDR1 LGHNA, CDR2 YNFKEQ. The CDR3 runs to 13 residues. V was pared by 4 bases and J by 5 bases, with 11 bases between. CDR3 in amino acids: CASSPGVPTEAFF. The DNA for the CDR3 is TGTGCCAGCAGCCCGGGGGTCCCTACTGAAGCTTTCTTT.

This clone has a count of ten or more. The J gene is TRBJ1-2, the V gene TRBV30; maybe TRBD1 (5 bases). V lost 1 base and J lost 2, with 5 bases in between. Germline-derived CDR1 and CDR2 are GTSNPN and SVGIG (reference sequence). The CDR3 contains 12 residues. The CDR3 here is CAWSEGNYGYTF. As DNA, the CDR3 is TGTGCCTGGAGTGAGGGGAACTATGGCTACACCTTC.

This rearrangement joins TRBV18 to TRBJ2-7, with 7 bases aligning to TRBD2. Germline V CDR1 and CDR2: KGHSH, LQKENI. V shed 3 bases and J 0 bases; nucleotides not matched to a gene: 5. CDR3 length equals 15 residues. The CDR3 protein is CASSPERDGSYEQYF. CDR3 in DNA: TGTGCCAGCTCACCGGAGCGGGACGGCTCCTACGAGCAGTACTTC.

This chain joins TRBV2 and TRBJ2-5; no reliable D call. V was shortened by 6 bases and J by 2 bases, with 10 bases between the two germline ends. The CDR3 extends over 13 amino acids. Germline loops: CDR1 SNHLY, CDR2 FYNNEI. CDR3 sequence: CASRPLRQETQYF. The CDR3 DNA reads TGTGCCAGCAGACCGCTTAGACAAGAGACCCAGTACTTC.

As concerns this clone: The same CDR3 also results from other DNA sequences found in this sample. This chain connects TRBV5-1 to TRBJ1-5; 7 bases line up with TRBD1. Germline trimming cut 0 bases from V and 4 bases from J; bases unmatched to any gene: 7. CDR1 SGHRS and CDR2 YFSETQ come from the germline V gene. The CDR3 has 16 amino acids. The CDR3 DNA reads TGCGCCAGCAGCTTGGGGGGGCTACAGGGGAATCAGCCCCAGCATTTT. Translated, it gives CASSLGGLQGNQPQHF.

The CDR3: CAISGDRGVGELFF. DNA for the CDR3: TGTGCCATCAGTGGGGACAGGGGAGTCGGGGAGCTGTTTTTT. This chain joins TRBV10-3 and TRBJ2-2; TRBD1 matches at 10 bases. V lost 4 bases, J lost 7 bases, and 3 bases stayed unmatched. This CDR3 contains 14 residues. Germline lookup yields CDR1 ENHRY and CDR2 SYGVKD.

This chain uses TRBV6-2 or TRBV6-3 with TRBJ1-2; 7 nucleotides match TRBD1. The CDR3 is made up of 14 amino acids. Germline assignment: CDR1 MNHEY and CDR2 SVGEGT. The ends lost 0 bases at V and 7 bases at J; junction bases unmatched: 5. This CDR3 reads CASSYSGGAFGYTF. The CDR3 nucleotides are TGTGCCAGCAGTTACTCAGGGGGCGCATTTGGCTACACCTTC.

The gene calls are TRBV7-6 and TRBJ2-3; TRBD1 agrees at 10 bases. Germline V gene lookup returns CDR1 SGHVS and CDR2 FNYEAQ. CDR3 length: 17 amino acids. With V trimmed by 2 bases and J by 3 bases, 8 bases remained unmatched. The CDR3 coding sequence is TGTGCCAGCAGCTTACGAGGGACAGGGGTCAGAACAGATACGCAGTATTTT. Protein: CASSLRGTGVRTDTQYF.

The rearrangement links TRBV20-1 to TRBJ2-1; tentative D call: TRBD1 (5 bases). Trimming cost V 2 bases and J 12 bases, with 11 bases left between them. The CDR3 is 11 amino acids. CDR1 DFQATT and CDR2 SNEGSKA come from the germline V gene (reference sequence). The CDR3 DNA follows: TGCAGTGCTAGACCAGGACATATGCAGTTCTTC. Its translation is CSARPGHMQFF.